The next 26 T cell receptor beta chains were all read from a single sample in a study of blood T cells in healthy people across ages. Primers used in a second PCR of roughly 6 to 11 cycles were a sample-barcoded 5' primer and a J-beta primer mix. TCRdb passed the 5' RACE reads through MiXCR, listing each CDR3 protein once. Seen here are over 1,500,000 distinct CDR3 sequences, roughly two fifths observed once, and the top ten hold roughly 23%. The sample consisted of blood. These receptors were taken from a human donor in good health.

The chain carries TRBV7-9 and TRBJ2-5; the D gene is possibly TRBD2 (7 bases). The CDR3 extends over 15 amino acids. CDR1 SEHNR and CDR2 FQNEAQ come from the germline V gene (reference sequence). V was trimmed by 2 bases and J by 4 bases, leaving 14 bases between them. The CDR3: CASSLSRGARETQYF. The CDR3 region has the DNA TGTGCCAGCAGCTTAAGTCGGGGGGCGCGAGAGACCCAGTACTTC.

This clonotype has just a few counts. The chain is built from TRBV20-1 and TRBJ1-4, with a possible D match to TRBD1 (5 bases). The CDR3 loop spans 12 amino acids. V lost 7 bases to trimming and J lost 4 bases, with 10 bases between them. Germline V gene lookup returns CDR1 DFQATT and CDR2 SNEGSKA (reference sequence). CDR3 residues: CSGLRGNEKLFF. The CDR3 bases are TGCAGTGGCTTAAGGGGTAATGAAAAACTGTTTTTT.

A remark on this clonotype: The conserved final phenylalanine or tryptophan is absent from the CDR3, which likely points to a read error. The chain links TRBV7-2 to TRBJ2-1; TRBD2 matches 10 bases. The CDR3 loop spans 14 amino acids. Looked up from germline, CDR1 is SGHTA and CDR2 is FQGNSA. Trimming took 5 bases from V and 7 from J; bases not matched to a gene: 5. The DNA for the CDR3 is TGTGCCAGCAGCCCTAGCGGGGGAGTGAATGAGCAGTTCTGC. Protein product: CASSPSGGVNEQFC.

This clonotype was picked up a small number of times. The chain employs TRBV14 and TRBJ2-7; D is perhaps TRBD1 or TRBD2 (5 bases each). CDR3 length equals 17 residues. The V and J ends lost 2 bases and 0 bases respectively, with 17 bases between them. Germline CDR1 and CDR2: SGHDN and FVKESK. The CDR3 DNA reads TGTGCCAGCAGCCAACCGGGACCGCCGCATTTCTCCTACGAGCAGTACTTC. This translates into CASSQPGPPHFSYEQYF.

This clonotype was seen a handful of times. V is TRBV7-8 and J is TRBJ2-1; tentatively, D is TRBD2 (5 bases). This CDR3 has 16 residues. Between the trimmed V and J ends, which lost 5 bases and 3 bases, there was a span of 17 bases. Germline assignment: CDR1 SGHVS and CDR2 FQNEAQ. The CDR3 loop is CASSHETEGNYNEQFF. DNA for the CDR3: TGTGCCAGCAGCCACGAAACAGAGGGAAACTACAATGAGCAGTTCTTC.

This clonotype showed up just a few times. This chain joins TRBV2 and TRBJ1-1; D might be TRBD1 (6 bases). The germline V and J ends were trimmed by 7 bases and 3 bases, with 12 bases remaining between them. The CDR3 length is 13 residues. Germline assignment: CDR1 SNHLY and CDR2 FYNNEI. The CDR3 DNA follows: TGTGCCAGCAATCGACAGGAAGACACTGAAGCTTTCTTT. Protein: CASNRQEDTEAFF.

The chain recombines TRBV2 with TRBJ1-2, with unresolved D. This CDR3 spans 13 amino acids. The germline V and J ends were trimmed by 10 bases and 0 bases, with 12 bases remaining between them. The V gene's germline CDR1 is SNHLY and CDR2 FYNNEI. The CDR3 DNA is TGTGCCACTAGCACGGGTGCTAACTATGGCTACACCTTC. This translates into CATSTGANYGYTF.

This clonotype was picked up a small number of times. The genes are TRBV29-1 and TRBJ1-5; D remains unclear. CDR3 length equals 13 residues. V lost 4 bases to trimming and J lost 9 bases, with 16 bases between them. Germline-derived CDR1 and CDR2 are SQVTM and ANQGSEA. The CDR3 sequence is CSVGQAPNGPQHF. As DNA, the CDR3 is TGCAGCGTTGGACAAGCCCCAAACGGGCCCCAGCATTTT.

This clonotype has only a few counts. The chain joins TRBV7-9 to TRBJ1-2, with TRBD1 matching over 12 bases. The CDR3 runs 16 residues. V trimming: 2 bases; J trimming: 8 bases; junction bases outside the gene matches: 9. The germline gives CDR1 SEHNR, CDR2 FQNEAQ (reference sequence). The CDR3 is CASSLTSGTGGDGYTF. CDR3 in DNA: TGTGCCAGCAGCTTAACCTCCGGGACAGGGGGCGACGGCTACACCTTC.

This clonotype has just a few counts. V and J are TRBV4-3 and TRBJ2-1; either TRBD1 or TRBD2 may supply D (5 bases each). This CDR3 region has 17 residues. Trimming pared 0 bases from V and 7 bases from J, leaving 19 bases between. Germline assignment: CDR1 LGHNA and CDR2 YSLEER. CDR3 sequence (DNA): TGCGCCAGCAGCCAAGAGCCCATGTGGGGGTATTGGAATGAGCAGTTCTTC. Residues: CASSQEPMWGYWNEQFF.

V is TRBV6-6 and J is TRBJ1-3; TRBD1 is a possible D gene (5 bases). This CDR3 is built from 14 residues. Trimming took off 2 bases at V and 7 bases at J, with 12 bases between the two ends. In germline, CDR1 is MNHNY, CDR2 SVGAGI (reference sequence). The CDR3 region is CASSYTLGVNTIYF. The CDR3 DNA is TGTGCCAGCAGTTACACCCTGGGGGTTAACACCATATATTTT.

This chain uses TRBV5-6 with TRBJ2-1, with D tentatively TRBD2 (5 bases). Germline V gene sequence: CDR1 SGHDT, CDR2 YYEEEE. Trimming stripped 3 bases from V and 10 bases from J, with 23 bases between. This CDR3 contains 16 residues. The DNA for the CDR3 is TGTGCCAGCAGCTGGTCCGCGACGTCTCTTCCGGGGGAGCAGTTCTTC. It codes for CASSWSATSLPGEQFF. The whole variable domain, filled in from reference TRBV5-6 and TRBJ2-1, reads DAGVTQSPTHLIKTRGQQVTLRCSPKSGHDTVSWYQQALGQGPQFIFQYYEEEERQRGNFPDRFSGHQFPNYSSELNVNALLLGDSALYLCASSWSATSLPGEQFFGPGTRLTVL.

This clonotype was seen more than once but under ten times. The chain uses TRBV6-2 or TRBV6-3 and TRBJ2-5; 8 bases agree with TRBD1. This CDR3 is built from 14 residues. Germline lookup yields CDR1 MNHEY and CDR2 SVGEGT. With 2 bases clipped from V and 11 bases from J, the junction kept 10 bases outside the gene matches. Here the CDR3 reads CASSYTRQGQEQYF. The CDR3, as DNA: TGTGCCAGCAGTTACACAAGACAGGGGCAAGAGCAGTACTTC.

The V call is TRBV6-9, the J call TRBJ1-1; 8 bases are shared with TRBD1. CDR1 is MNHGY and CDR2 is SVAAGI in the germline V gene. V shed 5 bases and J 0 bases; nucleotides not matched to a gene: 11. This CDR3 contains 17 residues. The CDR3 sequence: CASSHPRTGILNTEAFF. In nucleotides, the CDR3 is TGTGCCAGCAGTCACCCCAGGACAGGGATCCTGAACACTGAAGCTTTCTTT.

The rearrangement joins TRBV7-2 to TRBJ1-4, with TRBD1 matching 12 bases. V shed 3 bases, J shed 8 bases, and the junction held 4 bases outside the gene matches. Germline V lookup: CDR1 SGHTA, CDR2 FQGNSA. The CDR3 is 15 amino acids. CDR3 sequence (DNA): TGTGCCAGCAGCTTTCCCGGGACAGGGGGCGAAAAACTGTTTTTT. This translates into CASSFPGTGGEKLFF.

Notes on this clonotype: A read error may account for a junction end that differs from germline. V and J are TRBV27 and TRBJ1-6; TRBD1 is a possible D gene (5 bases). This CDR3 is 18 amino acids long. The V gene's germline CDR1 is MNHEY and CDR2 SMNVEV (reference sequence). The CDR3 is CASSLSPHAGGYNSPLHF. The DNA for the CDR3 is TGTGCCAGCAGCTTATCTCCCCATGCTGGGGGGTATAATTCACCCCTCCACTTT.

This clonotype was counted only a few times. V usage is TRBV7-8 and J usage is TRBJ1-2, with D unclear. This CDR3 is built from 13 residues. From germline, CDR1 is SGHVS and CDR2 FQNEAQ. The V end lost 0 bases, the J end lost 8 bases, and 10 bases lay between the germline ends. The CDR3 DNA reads TGTGCCAGCAGCTTAGCACCCCTGTGGGGCTACACCTTC. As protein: CASSLAPLWGYTF.

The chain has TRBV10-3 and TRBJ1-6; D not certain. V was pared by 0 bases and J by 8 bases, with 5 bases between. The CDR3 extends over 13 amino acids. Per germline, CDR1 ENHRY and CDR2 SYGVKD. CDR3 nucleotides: TGTGCCATCAGTGAGTCAGTGGATTCACCCCTCCACTTT. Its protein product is CAISESVDSPLHF.

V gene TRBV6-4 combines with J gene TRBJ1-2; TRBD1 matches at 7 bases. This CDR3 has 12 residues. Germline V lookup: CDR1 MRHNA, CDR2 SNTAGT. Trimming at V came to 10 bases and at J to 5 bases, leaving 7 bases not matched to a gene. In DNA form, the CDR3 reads TGTGCCATCTCGACAGGGCTTTATGGCTACACCTTC. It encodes CAISTGLYGYTF.

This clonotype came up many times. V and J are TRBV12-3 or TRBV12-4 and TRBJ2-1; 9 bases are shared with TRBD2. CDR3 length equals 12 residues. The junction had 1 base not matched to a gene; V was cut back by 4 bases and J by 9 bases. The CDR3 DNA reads TGTGCCAGCAGTTATAGCGGGAGTGAGCAGTTCTTC. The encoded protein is CASSYSGSEQFF.

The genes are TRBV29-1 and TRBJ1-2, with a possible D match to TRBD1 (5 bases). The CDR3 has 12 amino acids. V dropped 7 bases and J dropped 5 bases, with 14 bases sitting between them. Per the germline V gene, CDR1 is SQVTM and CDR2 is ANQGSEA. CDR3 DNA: TGCAGCGCCAACTCAGGGAATTATGGCTACACCTTC. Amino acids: CSANSGNYGYTF.

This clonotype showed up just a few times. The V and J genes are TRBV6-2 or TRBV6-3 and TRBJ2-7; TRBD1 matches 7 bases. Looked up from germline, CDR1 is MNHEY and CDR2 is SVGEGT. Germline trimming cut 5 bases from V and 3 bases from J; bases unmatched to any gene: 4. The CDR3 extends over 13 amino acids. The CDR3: CASSQGQDYEQYF. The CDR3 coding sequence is TGTGCCAGCAGTCAAGGACAGGACTACGAGCAGTACTTC.

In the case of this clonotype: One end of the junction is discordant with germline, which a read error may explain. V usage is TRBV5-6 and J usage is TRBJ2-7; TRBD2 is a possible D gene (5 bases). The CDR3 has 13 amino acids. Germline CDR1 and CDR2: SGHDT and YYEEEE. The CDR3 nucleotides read TGTGCCAGCAGCTTGTACGGGGTCTACGGGCAGTACTTC. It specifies CASSLYGVYGQYF.

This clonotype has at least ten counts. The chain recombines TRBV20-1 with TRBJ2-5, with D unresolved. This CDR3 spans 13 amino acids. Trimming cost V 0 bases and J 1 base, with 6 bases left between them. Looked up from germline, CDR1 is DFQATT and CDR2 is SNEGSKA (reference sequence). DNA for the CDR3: TGCAGTGCTAGAGATCCCCCCCAAGAGACCCAGTACTTC. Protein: CSARDPPQETQYF.

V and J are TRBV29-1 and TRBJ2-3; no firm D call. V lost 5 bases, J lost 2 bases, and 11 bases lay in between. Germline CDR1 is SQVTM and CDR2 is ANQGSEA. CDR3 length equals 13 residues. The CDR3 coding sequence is TGCAGCGTTCTGGACGGAAACACAGATACGCAGTATTTT. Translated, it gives CSVLDGNTDTQYF.

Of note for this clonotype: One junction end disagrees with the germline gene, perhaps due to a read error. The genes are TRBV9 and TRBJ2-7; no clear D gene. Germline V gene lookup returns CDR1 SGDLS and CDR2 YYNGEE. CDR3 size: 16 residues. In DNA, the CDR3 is TGTGCCGGCAGCGTAGGAATAGGTAGGTCTGGCTACGAGCAGTACTTC. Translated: CAGSVGIGRSGYEQYF.